A single sample gave rise to the 32 T cell receptor beta chains below, sequenced in a study of control samples from healthy donors and cancer patients. Only in-frame clones appear in the TCRdb table, and some are missing; sequencing was by immunoSEQ multiplex PCR. The sample lists about 150,000 clones, 91% occurring once. The specimen was blood. The receptor source for this set is a woman between 35 and 50 years old in good health.

In DNA, the CDR3 is TGTGCCAGCAGGACAATGGTATGGGAGACTGAAGCTTTCTTT. Residues: CASRTMVWETEAFF. The rearrangement joins TRBV6-5 to TRBJ1-1; no clear D. The CDR3 runs to 14 residues. V lost 6 bases to trimming and J lost 5 bases, with 16 bases between them. CDR1 and CDR2 from the germline V gene are MNHEY and SVGAGI.

A note on this clone: This sample also contains other DNA sequences that code for the same CDR3. This chain uses TRBV5-1 with TRBJ1-4; TRBD1 matches at 9 bases. V lost 4 bases, J lost 6 bases, and 10 bases stayed unmatched. Germline V gene data show CDR1 as SGHRS and CDR2 as YFSETQ. The CDR3 has 16 amino acids. CDR3 sequence (DNA): TGCGCCAGCAGCCGTTCACCGGGACAGGGAGATGAAAAACTGTTTTTT. It translates to CASSRSPGQGDEKLFF.

The chain joins TRBV6-4 to TRBJ2-7, with 7 bases identical to TRBD1. The CDR3 is 15 residues long. The junction had 11 bases not matched to a gene; V was cut back by 6 bases and J by 3 bases. Germline loops: CDR1 MRHNA, CDR2 SNTAGT. The CDR3 DNA reads TGTGCCAGCAGCCGAGGTTCGGGACAGTGCTACGAGCAGTACTTC. Protein sequence: CASSRGSGQCYEQYF.

The chain couples TRBV7-2 to TRBJ2-3; D is undetermined. Germline V gene sequence: CDR1 SGHTA, CDR2 FQGNSA. The CDR3 totals 14 residues. Trimming took 5 bases from V and 1 from J, leaving 10 bases between them. The CDR3 nucleotides read TGTGCCAGCAGCCCTCGCCGGGGCACAGATACGCAGTATTTT. The encoded protein is CASSPRRGTDTQYF.

The V gene is TRBV6-6, the J gene TRBJ2-7; 8 bases fit TRBD2. The CDR3 runs to 15 residues. In germline, CDR1 is MNHNY, CDR2 SVGAGI (reference sequence). V was pared by 0 bases and J by 1 base, with 2 bases of the junction left unmatched. For the CDR3, the DNA is TGTGCCAGCAGTTACTCGCCGGGGGGGTCCTACGAGCAGTACTTC. This gives the protein CASSYSPGGSYEQYF.

The V call is TRBV7-8, the J call TRBJ2-1; TRBD2 matches at 12 bases. Germline CDR1 and CDR2: SGHVS and FQNEAQ. The junction had 8 bases not matched to a gene; V was cut back by 4 bases and J by 7 bases. The CDR3 totals 16 residues. The CDR3 DNA reads TGTGCCAGCAGCTACGAACCGACTAGCGGGGGTAATGAGCAGTTCTTC. Protein sequence: CASSYEPTSGGNEQFF.

The chain links TRBV4-1 to TRBJ1-1; no clear D. The CDR3 covers 14 residues. V was trimmed by 3 bases and J by 1 base, leaving 9 bases between them. The germline gives CDR1 MGHRA, CDR2 YSYEKL. The CDR3 reads CASSHAGSNTEAFF. CDR3 DNA: TGCGCCAGCAGCCATGCCGGTTCGAACACTGAAGCTTTCTTT.

The genes are TRBV10-2 and TRBJ1-1; D is undetermined. The CDR3 is 13 amino acids. Germline CDR1 and CDR2: WSHSY and SAAADI. V lost 7 bases and J 4 bases, leaving 13 bases between the germline ends. In DNA, the CDR3 is TGCGCCAGCACGTTGGGCTTGGGCACTGAAGCTTTCTTT. It encodes CASTLGLGTEAFF.

The chain links TRBV7-2 to TRBJ1-1; D gene ambiguous. CDR1 and CDR2 (germline): SGHTA, FQGNSA. V gave up 3 bases and J gave up 1 base, with 15 bases separating them. The CDR3 loop spans 16 amino acids. The CDR3 is CASSLFSGRWNTEAFF. The CDR3 DNA is TGTGCCAGCAGCTTGTTTTCTGGCAGGTGGAACACTGAAGCTTTCTTT.

The chain recombines TRBV10-2 with TRBJ1-2, with unresolved D. Germline CDR1 and CDR2: WSHSY and SAAADI. The germline V and J ends were trimmed by 2 bases and 4 bases, with 8 bases remaining between them. The CDR3 sequence is 13 residues long. CDR3 protein: CASSEGGSYGYTF. CDR3 bases: TGCGCCAGCAGTGAGGGAGGGAGCTATGGCTACACCTTC.

In regard to this clone: Other DNA sequences in this sample translate to the same CDR3. The chain employs TRBV5-1 and TRBJ2-7; no firm D call. CDR1 and CDR2 (germline): SGHRS, YFSETQ. With 0 bases removed from V and 0 bases from J, the gap between germline ends came to 7 bases. There are 14 residues in the CDR3. CDR3 bases: TGCGCCAGCAGCTTGGATCCGAGCTCCTACGAGCAGTACTTC. This sequence encodes CASSLDPSSYEQYF.

V and J are TRBV4-1 and TRBJ1-4; D perhaps matches TRBD1 (5 bases). The CDR3 covers 18 residues. Germline V gene data show CDR1 as MGHRA and CDR2 as YSYEKL. Between the trimmed V and J ends, which lost 4 bases and 5 bases, there was a span of 23 bases. The CDR3 spells CASSPLGGFSRGNEKLFF. The CDR3 region has the DNA TGCGCCAGCAGCCCACTTGGGGGTTTTTCTCGAGGGAATGAAAAACTGTTTTTT.

V and J are TRBV18 and TRBJ2-2; no definite D call. This CDR3 has 14 amino acids. The V gene's germline CDR1 is KGHSH and CDR2 LQKENI. The V end lost 3 bases, the J end lost 4 bases, and 9 bases lay between the germline ends. This chain's CDR3 is CASSPKFVTGELFF. The CDR3 DNA is TGTGCCAGCTCACCGAAGTTTGTCACCGGGGAGCTGTTTTTT.

This clone was detected only a few times. V usage is TRBV2 and J usage is TRBJ2-7, with D possibly matching TRBD1 (6 bases). Trimming removed 8 bases from V and 1 base from J, with 15 bases in between. The length of the CDR3 is 14 residues. From germline, CDR1 is SNHLY and CDR2 FYNNEI. The CDR3 region has the DNA TGTGCCAGCCAAAAGGACAGTCCATCCTACGAGCAGTACTTC. Amino acids: CASQKDSPSYEQYF.

The chain combines TRBV2 with TRBJ2-3; D perhaps matches TRBD2 (5 bases). The CDR3 spans 14 residues. The V end was cut by 8 bases, the J end by 0 bases, with 12 bases between. The germline V gene encodes CDR1 SNHLY and CDR2 FYNNEI. Here the CDR3 reads CASAGDTSTDTQYF. The CDR3 DNA follows: TGTGCCAGCGCCGGGGATACTAGCACAGATACGCAGTATTTT.

The J gene is TRBJ2-5, the V gene TRBV19, with 8 bases identical to TRBD2. V lost 0 bases and J lost 4; bases outside the gene matches: 4. From germline, CDR1 is LNHDA and CDR2 SQIVND (reference sequence). The CDR3 is 15 amino acids. As DNA, the CDR3 is TGTGCCAGTAGTATAGAAGAGGCGGGGGGAGAGACCCAGTACTTC. The encoded protein is CASSIEEAGGETQYF. Filled out from reference TRBV19 and TRBJ2-5, the complete variable domain reads DGGITQSPKYLFRKEGQNVTLSCEQNLNHDAMYWYRQDPGQGLRLIYYSQIVNDFQKGDIAEGYSVSREKKESFPLTVTSAQKNPTAFYLCASSIEEAGGETQYFGPGTRLLVL.

This clone was seen only a few times. The chain carries TRBV9 and TRBJ2-5; D unclear. This CDR3 spans 15 amino acids. V shed 0 bases and J shed 1 base, with 10 bases lying between them. Germline lookup yields CDR1 SGDLS and CDR2 YYNGEE. The CDR3 protein is CASSVAGRPQETQYF. The CDR3 DNA follows: TGTGCCAGCAGCGTAGCTGGTCGTCCCCAAGAGACCCAGTACTTC.

V and J are TRBV6-6 and TRBJ1-2; D unclear. The CDR3 contains 13 residues. Looked up from germline, CDR1 is MNHNY and CDR2 is SVGAGI (reference sequence). The V and J ends lost 0 bases and 6 bases respectively, with 8 bases between them. The CDR3 region is CASSYSGRDGYTF. In nucleotides, the CDR3 is TGTGCCAGCAGTTACTCAGGACGAGATGGCTACACCTTC.

The chain joins TRBV24-1 to TRBJ1-2; no definite D call. The CDR3 consists of 16 residues. Germline loops: CDR1 KGHDR, CDR2 SFDVKD. Trimming removed 3 bases at V and 2 bases at J, with 15 bases between. CDR3 in amino acids: CATSDGVVTPNYGYTF. CDR3 nucleotide sequence: TGTGCCACCAGTGATGGAGTTGTGACGCCAAACTATGGCTACACCTTC.

This clone was seen a single time. The V and J genes are TRBV7-2 and TRBJ1-2; D is uncertain. Germline values: CDR1 SGHTA, CDR2 FQGNSA. Trimming took off 1 base at V and 4 bases at J, with 13 bases between the two ends. The CDR3 has 15 amino acids. CDR3 protein: CASSLVVWSGYGYTF. CDR3 bases: TGTGCCAGCAGCTTAGTAGTCTGGTCCGGCTATGGCTACACCTTC.

The chain is built from TRBV19 and TRBJ2-3; tentatively, D is TRBD2 (6 bases). Germline V gene data show CDR1 as LNHDA and CDR2 as SQIVND (reference sequence). The CDR3 covers 15 residues. V dropped 7 bases and J dropped 0 bases, with 14 bases sitting between them. The CDR3 is CASTLGTSSTDTQYF. In DNA form, the CDR3 reads TGTGCCAGTACCCTGGGGACTTCTAGCACAGATACGCAGTATTTT.

V and J are TRBV5-6 and TRBJ2-3, with 9 bases matching TRBD1. Germline CDR1 is SGHDT and CDR2 is YYEEEE. This CDR3 is 15 amino acids long. V shed 2 bases and J 4 bases; nucleotides not matched to a gene: 5. CDR3: CASSLGQGTADTQYF. The CDR3 DNA sequence: TGTGCCAGCAGCTTAGGACAGGGGACGGCAGATACGCAGTATTTT.

The chain combines TRBV15 with TRBJ2-2; D possibly corresponds to TRBD2 (5 bases). The CDR3 sequence is 15 residues long. V was pared by 8 bases and J by 3 bases, with 16 bases between. CDR1 LNHNV and CDR2 YYDKDF come from the germline V gene (reference sequence). DNA for the CDR3: TGTGCCACCTTAGCCACGGGGATTTACACCGGGGAGCTGTTTTTT. This codes for CATLATGIYTGELFF.

The count of this clone is one. The rearrangement joins TRBV5-5 to TRBJ2-7; D not certain. The CDR3 has 12 amino acids. Trimming pared 0 bases from V and 2 bases from J, leaving 3 bases between. The germline V gene encodes CDR1 SGHKS and CDR2 YYEKEE (reference sequence). CDR3 sequence reads: CASSLAPYEQYF. In DNA, the CDR3 is TGTGCCAGCAGCTTGGCCCCCTACGAGCAGTACTTC.

V and J are TRBV11-2 and TRBJ1-6; D unclear. The CDR3 totals 13 residues. With 4 bases removed from V and 10 bases from J, the gap between germline ends came to 11 bases. Germline-derived CDR1 and CDR2 are SGHAT and FQNNGV. The CDR3 bases are TGTGCCAGCAGCTCCCGGGCAGGATCACCCCTCCACTTT. Its translation is CASSSRAGSPLHF. The full variable domain, its missing parts supplied by reference TRBV11-2 and TRBJ1-6, is EAGVAQSPRYKIIEKRQSVAFWCNPISGHATLYWYQQILGQGPKLLIQFQNNGVVDDSQLPKDRFSAERLKGVDSTLKIQPAKLEDSAVYLCASSSRAGSPLHFGNGTRLTVT.

This chain uses TRBV27 with TRBJ1-2; D might be TRBD1 (6 bases). Germline V lookup: CDR1 MNHEY, CDR2 SMNVEV (reference sequence). The CDR3 is 13 amino acids. V lost 6 bases and J lost 3, with 11 bases in between. CDR3 DNA: TGTGCCAGCAGCCCTACAGGGTACTATGGCTACACCTTC. It codes for CASSPTGYYGYTF.

This chain joins TRBV2 and TRBJ1-5; unclear D gene. CDR3 length: 12 amino acids. The germline gives CDR1 SNHLY, CDR2 FYNNEI. Trimming removed 10 bases from V and 0 bases from J, with 7 bases in between. The CDR3 loop reads CATGYSNQPQHF. DNA for the CDR3: TGTGCCACCGGATATAGCAATCAGCCCCAGCATTTT.

This clone was observed a few times. This chain uses TRBV5-1 with TRBJ1-5; D is ambiguous. V was shortened by 6 bases and J by 7 bases, with 8 bases between the two germline ends. CDR3 length: 11 amino acids. CDR1 is SGHRS, CDR2 YFSETQ, per germline. CDR3 nucleotides: TGCGCCAGCACCGAGCCCCAGCCCCAGCATTTT. As protein: CASTEPQPQHF.

V usage is TRBV5-5 and J usage is TRBJ2-3, with a possible D match to TRBD2 (7 bases). The germline gives CDR1 SGHKS, CDR2 YYEKEE (reference sequence). The CDR3 runs 17 residues. The V end lost 0 bases, the J end lost 2 bases, and 16 bases lay between the germline ends. The CDR3: CASSLGGPGGPTDTQYF. CDR3 sequence (DNA): TGTGCCAGCAGCTTGGGGGGGCCCGGGGGGCCCACAGATACGCAGTATTTT.

This chain connects TRBV6-2 or TRBV6-3 to TRBJ2-5, with D tentatively TRBD1 (5 bases). CDR1 MNHEY and CDR2 SVGEGT come from the germline V gene. CDR3 length equals 16 residues. The germline V and J ends were trimmed by 0 bases and 0 bases, with 11 bases remaining between them. CDR3 nucleotide sequence: TGTGCCAGCAGTTACTCCCTACGACAGAACCAAGAGACCCAGTACTTC. Its translation is CASSYSLRQNQETQYF.

The V call is TRBV29-1, the J call TRBJ1-4; D is undetermined. This CDR3 has 14 amino acids. V gave up 4 bases and J gave up 0 bases, with 9 bases separating them. Germline assignment: CDR1 SQVTM and CDR2 ANQGSEA. CDR3 sequence reads: CSVGQKATNEKLFF. The DNA for the CDR3 is TGCAGCGTTGGTCAGAAAGCAACTAATGAAAAACTGTTTTTT. Looking up the rest from reference TRBV29-1 and TRBJ1-4 gives the full variable domain: SAVISQKPSRDICQRGTSLTIQCQVDSQVTMMFWYRQQPGQSLTLIATANQGSEATYESGFVIDKFPISRPNLTFSTLTVSNMSPEDSSIYLCSVGQKATNEKLFFGSGTQLSVL.

This chain joins TRBV3-1 (or the pseudogene TRBV3-2) and TRBJ1-2; D unclear. V was pared by 2 bases and J by 4 bases, with 8 bases between. Germline CDR1 reads LGHDT; CDR2 reads YNNKEL (reference sequence). The CDR3 extends over 13 amino acids. This chain's CDR3 is CASSQRGFYGYTF. As DNA, the CDR3 is TGTGCCAGCAGCCAACGAGGTTTCTATGGCTACACCTTC.